This T cell receptor beta chain originates from a study of blood T cells in healthy people across ages. V was clipped by 3 bases and J by 7 bases, with 17 bases between them. The CDR3 consists of 15 residues. From germline, CDR1 is SNHLY and CDR2 FYNNEI. For this clonotype: Antigen unknown.

Healthy Caucasian individuals from Russia aged roughly 6 to 90 were enrolled as donors. The study, taken as a whole, reports: The unsorted PBMCs prevented any conclusive comparison of naive versus antigen-experienced cells. Versus aged donors, long-lived donors had higher diversity and more naive CD4+ cells.

The use of a sample-barcoded 5' primer and a J-beta primer mix characterized a second PCR of about 6 to 12 cycles. CDR3-containing paired-end reads numbered at least 2.5 million in each sample. TCRdb analysed the 5' RACE reads with MiXCR anew, one entry per CDR3 protein. The data hold 1 million or so distinct CDR3 sequences, with 40% to 50% observed a single time. The material sequenced was blood. The J gene is TRBJ2-3, the V gene TRBV2; D may be TRBD1 (6 bases). This clonotype was sampled from an older woman in good health. The CDR3: CASSDKTGNSNTQYF. Written as DNA, the CDR3 is TGTGCCAGCAGTGATAAGACAGGCAATTCCAATACGCAGTATTTT.